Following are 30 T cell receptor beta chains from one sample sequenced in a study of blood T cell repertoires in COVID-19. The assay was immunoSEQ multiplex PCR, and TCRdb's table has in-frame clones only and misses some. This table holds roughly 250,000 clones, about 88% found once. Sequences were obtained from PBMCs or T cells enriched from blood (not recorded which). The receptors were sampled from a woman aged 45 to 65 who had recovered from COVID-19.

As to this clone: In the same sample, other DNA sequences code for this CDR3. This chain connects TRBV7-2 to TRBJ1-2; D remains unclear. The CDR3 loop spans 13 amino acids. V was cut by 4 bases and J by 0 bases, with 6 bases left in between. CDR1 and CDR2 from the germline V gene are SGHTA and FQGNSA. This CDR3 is CASSSRANYGYTF. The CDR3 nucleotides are TGTGCCAGCAGCTCTCGAGCTAACTATGGCTACACCTTC.

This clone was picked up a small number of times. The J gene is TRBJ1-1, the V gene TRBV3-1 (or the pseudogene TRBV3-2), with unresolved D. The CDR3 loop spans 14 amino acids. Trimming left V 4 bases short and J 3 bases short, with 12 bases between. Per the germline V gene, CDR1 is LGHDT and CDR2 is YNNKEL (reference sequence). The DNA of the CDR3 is TGTGCCAGCAGCCCCCCTGGGAGGGACACTGAAGCTTTCTTT. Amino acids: CASSPPGRDTEAFF.

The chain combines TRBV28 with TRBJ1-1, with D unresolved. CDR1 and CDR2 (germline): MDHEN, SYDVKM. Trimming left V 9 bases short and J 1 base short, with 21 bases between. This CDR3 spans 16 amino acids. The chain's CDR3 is CASGLDFTVANTEAFF. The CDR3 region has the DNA TGTGCCAGTGGGCTCGATTTTACCGTCGCGAACACTGAAGCTTTCTTT. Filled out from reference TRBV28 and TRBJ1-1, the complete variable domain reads DVKVTQSSRYLVKRTGEKVFLECVQDMDHENMFWYRQDPGLGLRLIYFSYDVKMKEKGDIPEGYSVSREKKERFSLILESASTNQTSMYLCASGLDFTVANTEAFFGQGTRLTVV.

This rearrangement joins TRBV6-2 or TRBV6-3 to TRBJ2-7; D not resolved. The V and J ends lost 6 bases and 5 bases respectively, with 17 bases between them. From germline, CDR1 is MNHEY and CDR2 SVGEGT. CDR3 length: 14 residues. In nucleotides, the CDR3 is TGTGCCAGCAGGCCTTTTAATGAGGCCCACGAGCAGTACTTC. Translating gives CASRPFNEAHEQYF.

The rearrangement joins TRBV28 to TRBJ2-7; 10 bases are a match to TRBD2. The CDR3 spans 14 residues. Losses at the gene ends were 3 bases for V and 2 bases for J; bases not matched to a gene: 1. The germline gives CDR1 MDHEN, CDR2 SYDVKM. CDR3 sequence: CASSFTSGAYEQYF. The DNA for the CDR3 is TGTGCCAGCAGTTTTACTAGCGGGGCCTACGAGCAGTACTTC.

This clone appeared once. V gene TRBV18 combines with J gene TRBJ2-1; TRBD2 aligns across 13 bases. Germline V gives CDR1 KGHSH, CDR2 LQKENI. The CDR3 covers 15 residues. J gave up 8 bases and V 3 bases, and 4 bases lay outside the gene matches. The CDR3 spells CASSPGTSGNDEQFF. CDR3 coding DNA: TGTGCCAGCTCACCCGGGACTAGCGGGAACGATGAGCAGTTCTTC.

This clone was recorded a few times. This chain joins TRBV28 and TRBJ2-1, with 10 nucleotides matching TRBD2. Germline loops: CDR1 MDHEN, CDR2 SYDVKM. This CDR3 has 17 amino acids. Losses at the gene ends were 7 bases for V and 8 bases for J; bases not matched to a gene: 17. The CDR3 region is CASTPGSLAGVADEQFF. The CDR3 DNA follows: TGTGCCAGCACACCCGGGAGCCTAGCGGGAGTAGCGGATGAGCAGTTCTTC.

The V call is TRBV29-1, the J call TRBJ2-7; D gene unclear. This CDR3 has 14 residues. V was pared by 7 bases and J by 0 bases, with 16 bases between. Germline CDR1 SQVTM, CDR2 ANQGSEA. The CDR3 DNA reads TGCAGCGCAAAACTGAACCCGAGCTCCTACGAGCAGTACTTC. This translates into CSAKLNPSSYEQYF.

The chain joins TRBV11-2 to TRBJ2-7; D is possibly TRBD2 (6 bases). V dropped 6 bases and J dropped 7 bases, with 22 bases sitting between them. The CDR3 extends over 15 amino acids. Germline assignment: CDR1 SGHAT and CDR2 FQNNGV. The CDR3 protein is CASRLNPGLRAEQYF. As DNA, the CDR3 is TGTGCCAGCAGGCTTAATCCGGGACTGAGGGCAGAGCAGTACTTC.

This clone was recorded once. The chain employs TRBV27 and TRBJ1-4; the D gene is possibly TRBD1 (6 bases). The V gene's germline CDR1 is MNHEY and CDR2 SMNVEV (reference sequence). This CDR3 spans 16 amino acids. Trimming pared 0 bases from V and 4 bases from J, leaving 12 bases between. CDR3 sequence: CASSLSPTGRNEKLFF. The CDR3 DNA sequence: TGTGCCAGCAGTTTATCTCCGACAGGACGTAATGAAAAACTGTTTTTT.

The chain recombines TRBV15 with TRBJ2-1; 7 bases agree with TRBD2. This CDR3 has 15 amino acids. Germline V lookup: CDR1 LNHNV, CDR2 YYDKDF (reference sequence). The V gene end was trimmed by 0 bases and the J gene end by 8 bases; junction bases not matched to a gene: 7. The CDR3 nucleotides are TGTGCCACCAGCAGAGATGGGGCGGGAGATTATGAGCAGTTCTTC. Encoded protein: CATSRDGAGDYEQFF.

This CDR3 is CASKTDRVTGGYTF. The CDR3, as DNA: TGTGCCAGTAAAACGGACAGGGTAACTGGTGGCTACACCTTC. This chain joins TRBV19 and TRBJ1-2; 8 nucleotides agree with TRBD1. V gave up 7 bases and J gave up 7 bases; unmatched junction bases: 11. The CDR3 is made up of 14 amino acids. Germline-derived CDR1 and CDR2 are LNHDA and SQIVND (reference sequence).

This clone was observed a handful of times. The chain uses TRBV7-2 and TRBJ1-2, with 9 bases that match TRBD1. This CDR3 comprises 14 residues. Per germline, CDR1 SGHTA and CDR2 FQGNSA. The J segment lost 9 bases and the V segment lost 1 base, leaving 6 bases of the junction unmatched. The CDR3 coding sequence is TGTGCCAGCAGCTTAGAGGGACAGGGCCGTAGCTACACCTTC. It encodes CASSLEGQGRSYTF.

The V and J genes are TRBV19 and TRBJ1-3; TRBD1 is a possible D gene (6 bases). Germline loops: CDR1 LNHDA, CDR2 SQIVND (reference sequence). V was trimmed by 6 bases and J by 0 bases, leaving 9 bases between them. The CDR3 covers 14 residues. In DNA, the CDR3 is TGTGCCAGTAGGGAACAGGGCTCTGGAAACACCATATATTTT. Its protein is CASREQGSGNTIYF.

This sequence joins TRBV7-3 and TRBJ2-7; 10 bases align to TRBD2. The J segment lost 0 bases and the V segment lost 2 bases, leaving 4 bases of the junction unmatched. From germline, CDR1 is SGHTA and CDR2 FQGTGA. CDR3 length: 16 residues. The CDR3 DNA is TGTGCCAGCAGCTTATACGGGACTAGCGACTCCTACGAGCAGTACTTC. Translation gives CASSLYGTSDSYEQYF.

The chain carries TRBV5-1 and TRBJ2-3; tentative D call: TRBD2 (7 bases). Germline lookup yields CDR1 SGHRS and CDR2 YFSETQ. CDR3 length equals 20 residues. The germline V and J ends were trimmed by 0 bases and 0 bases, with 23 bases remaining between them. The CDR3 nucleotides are TGCGCCAGCAGCTTGGAACCAGCGGGACGAGGGGGACCTAGCACAGATACGCAGTATTTT. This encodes CASSLEPAGRGGPSTDTQYF.

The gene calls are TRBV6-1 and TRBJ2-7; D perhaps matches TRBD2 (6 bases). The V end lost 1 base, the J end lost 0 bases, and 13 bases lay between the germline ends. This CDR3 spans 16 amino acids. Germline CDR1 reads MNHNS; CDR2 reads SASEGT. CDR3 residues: CASSEEASASSYEQYF. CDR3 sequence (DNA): TGTGCCAGCAGTGAAGAGGCTAGCGCAAGCTCCTACGAGCAGTACTTC.

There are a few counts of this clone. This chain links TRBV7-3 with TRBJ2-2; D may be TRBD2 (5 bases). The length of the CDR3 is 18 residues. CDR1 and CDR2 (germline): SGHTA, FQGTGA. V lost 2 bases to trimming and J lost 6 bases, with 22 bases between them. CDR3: CASSLREATQTSAGELFF. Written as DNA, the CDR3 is TGTGCCAGCAGCTTACGGGAAGCCACCCAGACTTCGGCCGGGGAGCTGTTTTTT.

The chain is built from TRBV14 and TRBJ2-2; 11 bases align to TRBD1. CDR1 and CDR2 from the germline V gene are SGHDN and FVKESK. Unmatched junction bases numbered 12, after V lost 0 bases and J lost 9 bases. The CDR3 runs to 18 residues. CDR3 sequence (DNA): TGTGCCAGCAGCCAAGATAAGGGGACAGGGGGACTCATGAGGGAGCTGTTTTTT. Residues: CASSQDKGTGGLMRELFF. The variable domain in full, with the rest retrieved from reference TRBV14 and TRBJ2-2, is EAGVTQFPSHSVIEKGQTVTLRCDPISGHDNLYWYRRVMGKEIKFLLHFVKESKQDESGMPNNRFLAERTGGTYSTLKVQPAELEDSGVYFCASSQDKGTGGLMRELFFGEGSRLTVL.

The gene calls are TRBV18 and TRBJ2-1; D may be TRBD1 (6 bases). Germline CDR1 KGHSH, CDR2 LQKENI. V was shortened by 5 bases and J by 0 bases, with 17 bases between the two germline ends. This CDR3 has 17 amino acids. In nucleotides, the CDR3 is TGTGCCAGCTCATTCCTCGTAGGGGGTAGCTCCTACAATGAGCAGTTCTTC. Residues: CASSFLVGGSSYNEQFF.

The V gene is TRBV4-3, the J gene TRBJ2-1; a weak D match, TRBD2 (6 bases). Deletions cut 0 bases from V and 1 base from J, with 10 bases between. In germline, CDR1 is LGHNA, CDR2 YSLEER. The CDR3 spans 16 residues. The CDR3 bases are TGCGCCAGCAGCCAAGAGGGACTTCAGTCCTACAATGAGCAGTTCTTC. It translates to CASSQEGLQSYNEQFF.

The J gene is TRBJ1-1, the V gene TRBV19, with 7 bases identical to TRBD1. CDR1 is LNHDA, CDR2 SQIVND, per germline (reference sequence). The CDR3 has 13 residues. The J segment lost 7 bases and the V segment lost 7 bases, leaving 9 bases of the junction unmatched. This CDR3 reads CASTMGQPFEAFF. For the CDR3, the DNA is TGTGCCAGTACAATGGGACAGCCATTTGAAGCTTTCTTT.

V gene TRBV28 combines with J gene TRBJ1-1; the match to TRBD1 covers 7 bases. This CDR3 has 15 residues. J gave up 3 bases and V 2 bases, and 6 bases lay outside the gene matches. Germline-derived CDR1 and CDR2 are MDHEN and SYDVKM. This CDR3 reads CASSLLGGIDTEAFF. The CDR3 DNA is TGTGCCAGCAGTTTACTAGGGGGCATAGACACTGAAGCTTTCTTT.

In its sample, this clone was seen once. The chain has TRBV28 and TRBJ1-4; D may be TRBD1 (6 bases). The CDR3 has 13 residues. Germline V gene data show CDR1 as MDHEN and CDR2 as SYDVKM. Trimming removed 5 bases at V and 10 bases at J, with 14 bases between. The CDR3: CASSERGFGKLFF. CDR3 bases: TGTGCCAGCAGTGAAAGGGGGTTTGGAAAACTGTTTTTT. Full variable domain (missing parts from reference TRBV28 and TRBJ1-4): DVKVTQSSRYLVKRTGEKVFLECVQDMDHENMFWYRQDPGLGLRLIYFSYDVKMKEKGDIPEGYSVSREKKERFSLILESASTNQTSMYLCASSERGFGKLFFGSGTQLSVL.

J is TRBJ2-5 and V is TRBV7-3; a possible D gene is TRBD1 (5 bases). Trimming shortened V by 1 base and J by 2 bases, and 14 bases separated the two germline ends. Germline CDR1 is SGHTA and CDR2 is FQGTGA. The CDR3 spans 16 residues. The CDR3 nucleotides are TGTGCCAGCAGCTTAAGGGGCCGGATACAGCAAGAGACCCAGTACTTC. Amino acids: CASSLRGRIQQETQYF.

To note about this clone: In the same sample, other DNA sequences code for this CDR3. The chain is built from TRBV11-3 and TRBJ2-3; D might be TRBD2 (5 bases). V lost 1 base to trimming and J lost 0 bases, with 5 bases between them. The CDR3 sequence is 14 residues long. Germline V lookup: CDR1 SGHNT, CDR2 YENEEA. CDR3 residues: CASSLGGSTDTQYF. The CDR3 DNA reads TGTGCCAGCAGCTTAGGAGGGAGCACAGATACGCAGTATTTT.

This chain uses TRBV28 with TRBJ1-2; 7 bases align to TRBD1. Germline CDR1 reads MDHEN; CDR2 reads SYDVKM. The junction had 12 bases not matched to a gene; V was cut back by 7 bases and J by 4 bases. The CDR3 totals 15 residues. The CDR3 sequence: CASKTPGQKLYGYTF. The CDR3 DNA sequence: TGTGCCAGCAAAACCCCGGGACAGAAACTCTATGGCTACACCTTC.

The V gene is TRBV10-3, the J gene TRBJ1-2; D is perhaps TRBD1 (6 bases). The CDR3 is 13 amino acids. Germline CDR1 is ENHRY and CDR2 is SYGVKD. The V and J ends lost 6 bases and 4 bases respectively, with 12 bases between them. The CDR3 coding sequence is TGTGCCATCAGCCCCGGACAGCTCTATGGCTACACCTTC. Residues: CAISPGQLYGYTF.

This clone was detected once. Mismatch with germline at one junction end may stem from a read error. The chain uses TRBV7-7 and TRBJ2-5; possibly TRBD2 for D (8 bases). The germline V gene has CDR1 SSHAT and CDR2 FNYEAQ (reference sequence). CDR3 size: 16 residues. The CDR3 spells CASSPSGLAGGETQYF. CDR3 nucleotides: TGTGCTAGCAGCCCATCCGGACTAGCAGGGGGAGAGACCCAGTACTTC.

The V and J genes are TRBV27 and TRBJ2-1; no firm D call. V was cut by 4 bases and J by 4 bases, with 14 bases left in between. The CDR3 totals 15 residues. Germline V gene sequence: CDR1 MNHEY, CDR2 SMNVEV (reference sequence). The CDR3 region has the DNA TGTGCCAGCAGTTACTACTCTCGACGGTACAATGAGCAGTTCTTC. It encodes CASSYYSRRYNEQFF.